This T cell receptor (beta chain) was observed in a study of response to subunit inactivated influenza vaccine. Study-level results: The authors proposed limited new T cell recruitment per seasonal influenza vaccination.

TCRdb fed the RT-PCR reads into MiXCR, producing one record per CDR3 protein. The profile covers fewer than 250,000 distinct CDR3 sequences, with around 15% appearing a single time and about 28% taken by the ten largest. Trimming shortened V by 5 bases and J by 6 bases, and 14 bases separated the two germline ends. Per germline, CDR1 MNHEY and CDR2 SMNVEV (reference sequence). CDR3 length equals 13 residues. Comment on this clonotype: As yet, its antigen is unknown.

This specimen consisted of CD8+ T cells sorted from PBMCs, obtained 4 to 6 days after vaccination. The chain carries TRBV27 and TRBJ2-7, with D perhaps TRBD1 (6 bases). This TCR derives from a man aged 50-59 years who received an inactivated influenza vaccine. This CDR3 is CASSPHRVGEQYF. CDR3 nucleotides: TGTGCCAGCAGTCCGCACAGGGTTGGCGAGCAGTACTTC.